This TCR beta chain is from a study of T-cell memory formation after mild COVID-19. Constant-segment-primed 5'RACE gave TCR alpha and TCR beta cDNA libraries with sample barcodes and UMIs. TCRdb ran MiXCR on the 5' RACE reads and lists one entry per CDR3 protein. The sample records 400,000 to 500,000 distinct CDR3 sequences, less than 25% being singletons. General study findings and limits: Clones that contracted from day 15 to 85 were balanced CD4/CD8, while later expanders leaned CD4+. The appearance of some responding clones in pre-infection memory suggested that cross-reactive memory joined.

There are a few counts of this clonotype. The target antigen is unknown. Germline V gene lookup returns CDR1 SQVTM and CDR2 ANQGSEA. Trimming cost V 6 bases and J 1 base, with 6 bases left between them. CDR3 size: 11 residues. The J gene is TRBJ1-1, the V gene TRBV29-1; D is uncertain. Sequences were obtained from PBMCs or a T cell subset sorted from them (not recorded which). The TCR was taken from an adult woman who had mild COVID-19 (a few samples of this study predate the infection). Cell type and time point are not known. CDR3 sequence (DNA): TGCAGCGTACGCGGGAACACTGAAGCTTTCTTT. As protein: CSVRGNTEAFF.